A single T cell receptor beta chain is shown here with its context. Profiling relied on immunoSEQ multiplex PCR, and the TCRdb table lists in-frame clones only, not all of them. The data contain roughly 160,000 clones, about 90% of them singletons. The sample comes from a study of control samples from healthy donors and cancer patients. Germline values: CDR1 MDHEN, CDR2 SYDVKM. The CDR3 extends over 15 amino acids. Between the trimmed V and J ends, which lost 5 bases and 2 bases, there was a span of 10 bases. The TCR comes from a woman aged 25 to 39 in good health. Sequenced material: blood. V gene TRBV28 combines with J gene TRBJ2-6; D possibly corresponds to TRBD2 (5 bases). This CDR3 is CASSEGAAGANVLTF. The CDR3 nucleotides are TGTGCCAGCAGTGAGGGTGCGGCTGGGGCCAACGTCCTGACTTTC.